The 18 T cell receptor beta chains below come from one sample, sequenced in a study of cytomegalovirus exposure and HLA in healthy donors. The study ran its PCR with 60 Vbeta and 13 Jbeta primers. The table came from immunoSEQ multiplex PCR; TCRdb's copy has only in-frame clones and leaves some out. Of 180,000 or so clones listed, around 80% are singletons. Specimen: PBMCs. These receptor sequences come from a female donor in good health and CMV-seronegative.

This clone appeared a single time. The J gene is TRBJ2-2, the V gene TRBV4-3, with TRBD1 matching 10 bases. Losses at the gene ends were 0 bases for V and 5 bases for J; bases not matched to a gene: 12. The CDR3 runs to 19 residues. CDR1 and CDR2 from the germline V gene are LGHNA and YSLEER. For the CDR3, the DNA is TGCGCCAGCAGCCAAGATCGAGACAGGGGGCGGGCTTGGACCGGGGAGCTGTTTTTT. It specifies CASSQDRDRGRAWTGELFF.

Points on this clone: Other DNA sequences in this specimen translate into the identical CDR3. The J gene is TRBJ2-5, the V gene TRBV6-1; 11 bases fit TRBD2. Germline V gene data show CDR1 as MNHNS and CDR2 as SASEGT. With 10 bases clipped from V and 1 base from J, the junction kept 5 bases outside the gene matches. CDR3 length: 14 amino acids. CDR3 protein: CATLAGGFQETQYF. In nucleotides, the CDR3 is TGTGCCACCTTAGCGGGAGGGTTCCAAGAGACCCAGTACTTC.

The J gene is TRBJ1-1, the V gene TRBV5-4, with D perhaps TRBD1 (6 bases). Germline V gene sequence: CDR1 SGHNT, CDR2 YYREEE (reference sequence). V was clipped by 0 bases and J by 3 bases, with 12 bases between them. The CDR3 covers 15 residues. CDR3 in amino acids: CASSLEWGRDTEAFF. CDR3 DNA sequence: TGTGCCAGCAGCTTGGAATGGGGGCGAGACACTGAAGCTTTCTTT. The full variable domain, with the rest looked up from reference TRBV5-4 and TRBJ1-1, is ETGVTQSPTHLIKTRGQQVTLRCSSQSGHNTVSWYQQALGQGPQFIFQYYREEENGRGNFPPRFSGLQFPNYSSELNVNALELDDSALYLCASSLEWGRDTEAFFGQGTRLTVV.

This sequence joins TRBV6-1 and TRBJ2-3, with a weak D call TRBD2 (7 bases). CDR1 is MNHNS, CDR2 SASEGT, per germline. V lost 7 bases to trimming and J lost 3 bases, with 11 bases between them. The CDR3 is 13 residues long. CDR3 loop: CASKGRGTDTQYF. As DNA, the CDR3 is TGTGCCAGCAAGGGGAGGGGGACAGATACGCAGTATTTT.

V gene TRBV7-3 combines with J gene TRBJ2-1; the match to TRBD2 covers 12 bases. V lost 5 bases, J lost 15 bases, and 11 bases stayed unmatched. The CDR3 loop spans 14 amino acids. The germline V gene has CDR1 SGHTA and CDR2 FQGTGA. The CDR3 bases are TGTGCCAGCAGCGCCGCGCTAGCGGGAGGGCCGCTGTTCTTC. Protein: CASSAALAGGPLFF.

In this sample, this clone turned up once. V gene TRBV19 combines with J gene TRBJ1-4, with 8 bases matching TRBD1. The CDR3 is 15 residues long. The J segment lost 2 bases and the V segment lost 3 bases, leaving 2 bases of the junction unmatched. In germline, CDR1 is LNHDA, CDR2 SQIVND (reference sequence). In DNA form, the CDR3 reads TGTGCCAGTAGTATTAGGACAGGGACTAATGAAAAACTGTTTTTT. Translated: CASSIRTGTNEKLFF.

The sample holds one count of this clone. This sequence joins TRBV19 and TRBJ2-1; 9 bases are shared with TRBD2. V dropped 6 bases and J dropped 4; count of bases not matched to a gene: 10. In germline, CDR1 is LNHDA, CDR2 SQIVND (reference sequence). The CDR3 contains 16 residues. In DNA form, the CDR3 reads TGTGCCAGTAGCCTGAGGGCGGGAGGGATTTACAATGAGCAGTTCTTC. This translates into CASSLRAGGIYNEQFF.

A word on this clone: At one end, the junction sequence differs from germline, possibly due to a read error. The gene calls are TRBV5-1 and TRBJ1-2, with a weak D call TRBD1 (6 bases). Germline CDR1 SGHRS, CDR2 YFSETQ. The CDR3 sequence is 14 residues long. DNA of the CDR3: TGCACCAGCAGCTTGGCCGCAGGGGTGGGCGGCTACACCTTC. This sequence encodes CTSSLAAGVGGYTF.

The chain joins TRBV28 to TRBJ2-3; 10 bases map to TRBD2. The CDR3 contains 15 residues. V lost 2 bases, J lost 1 base, and 0 bases stayed unmatched. Germline assignment: CDR1 MDHEN and CDR2 SYDVKM. The CDR3 nucleotides read TGTGCCAGCAGTTTAACTAGCGGGGGCACAGATACGCAGTATTTT. Translated: CASSLTSGGTDTQYF.

Only a few counts were recorded for this clone. The chain carries TRBV6-5 and TRBJ1-2; perhaps TRBD1 as D (5 bases). This CDR3 has 12 residues. Germline V gene sequence: CDR1 MNHEY, CDR2 SVGAGI. V was pared by 7 bases and J by 3 bases, with 9 bases between. The chain's CDR3 is CASMKGDYGYTF. In nucleotides, the CDR3 is TGTGCCAGCATGAAAGGGGACTATGGCTACACCTTC.

The chain combines TRBV6-1 with TRBJ2-7; TRBD1 might be the D (5 bases). V was cut by 1 base and J by 3 bases, with 10 bases left in between. Germline V gene lookup returns CDR1 MNHNS and CDR2 SASEGT. This CDR3 has 14 amino acids. The CDR3 sequence: CASSEEAGIYEQYF. CDR3 coding DNA: TGTGCCAGCAGTGAAGAGGCAGGGATCTACGAGCAGTACTTC.

This chain's CDR3 is CASSQPGTVSYEQYF. The CDR3 DNA follows: TGCGCCAGCAGTCAACCTGGGACAGTCTCCTACGAGCAGTACTTC. This chain joins TRBV23-1 and TRBJ2-7; 7 bases fit TRBD1. TRBV23-1 is flagged as an ORF with uncertain function. V lost 2 bases and J lost 0; bases outside the gene matches: 4. This CDR3 has 15 amino acids.

This clone was observed a single time. This sequence joins TRBV5-4 and TRBJ2-1; possible D gene TRBD2, 6 bases. There are 14 residues in the CDR3. The V end lost 0 bases, the J end lost 7 bases, and 11 bases lay between the germline ends. Germline V gene sequence: CDR1 SGHNT, CDR2 YYREEE (reference sequence). The CDR3 here is CASSLDSGGNEQFF. The CDR3 DNA reads TGTGCCAGCAGCTTGGACAGTGGGGGGAATGAGCAGTTCTTC.

This clone has only one observation. This chain links TRBV5-8 with TRBJ1-1; D might be TRBD1 (6 bases). V lost 2 bases and J 2 bases, leaving 10 bases between the germline ends. The CDR3 runs 14 residues. CDR1 and CDR2 (germline): SGHTS, YDEGEE. The CDR3 is CASSFGGANTEAFF. The CDR3 DNA reads as TGTGCCAGCAGCTTTGGGGGGGCTAACACTGAAGCTTTCTTT.

The gene calls are TRBV5-1 and TRBJ1-1; D is undetermined. V was pared by 0 bases and J by 1 base, with 7 bases between. The CDR3 contains 14 residues. Germline CDR1 is SGHRS and CDR2 is YFSETQ. DNA of the CDR3: TGCGCCAGCAGCTTGGGGGCAGCGAACACTGAAGCTTTCTTT. Its translation: CASSLGAANTEAFF.

The J gene is TRBJ1-4, the V gene TRBV28, with no clear D. CDR3 length: 15 amino acids. Germline CDR1 MDHEN, CDR2 SYDVKM. Trimming shortened V by 7 bases and J by 0 bases, and 12 bases separated the two germline ends. CDR3 region: CASMLDFSTNEKLFF. The CDR3 nucleotides read TGTGCCAGCATGCTGGACTTTTCAACTAATGAAAAACTGTTTTTT.

This chain links TRBV7-8 with TRBJ2-7; D perhaps matches TRBD1 (5 bases). Trimming pared 5 bases from V and 6 bases from J, leaving 20 bases between. The germline CDR1 and CDR2 sequences are SGHVS and FQNEAQ. The CDR3 sequence is 15 residues long. This CDR3 is CASSRSDTALSEQYF. The CDR3 DNA sequence: TGTGCCAGCAGCCGGTCGGACACAGCCCTAAGCGAGCAGTACTTC. The full variable domain, with the rest looked up from reference TRBV7-8 and TRBJ2-7, is GAGVSQSPRYKVAKRGQDVALRCDPISGHVSLFWYQQALGQGPEFLTYFQNEAQLDKSGLPSDRFFAERPEGSVSTLKIQRTQQEDSAVYLCASSRSDTALSEQYFGPGTRLTVT.

The chain is built from TRBV30 and TRBJ1-5, with 10 bases lining up with TRBD1. The CDR3 covers 14 residues. Germline V CDR1 and CDR2: GTSNPN, SVGIG (reference sequence). Trimming cost V 5 bases and J 5 bases; bases outside gene matches: 6. In DNA form, the CDR3 reads TGTGCCTGGGGACTCGACAGGGGGCATCAGCCCCAGCATTTT. Residues: CAWGLDRGHQPQHF. Complete variable domain (other parts from reference TRBV30 and TRBJ1-5): SQTIHQWPATLVQPVGSPLSLECTVEGTSNPNLYWYRQAAGRGLQLLFYSVGIGQISSEVPQNLSASRPQDRQFILSSKKLLLSDSGFYLCAWGLDRGHQPQHFGDGTRLSIL.